The next 30 T cell receptor beta chains were all read from a single sample in a study of CD8+CD57+ T cells in acquired aplastic anemia. Whoever was chosen for sequencing had shown CD8+CD57+ cell expansion by flow cytometry. The use of genomic DNA as template underpinned the TCR beta VDJ and CDR3 profiling. In TCRdb, the reads were re-called with MiXCR into one record per CDR3 protein. The sample yields approximately 260,000 distinct CDR3 sequences, about 80% seen once. Sample: sorted CD4+, CD8+, or CD8+CD57+ T cells (not recorded which) from PBMCs. The receptors here all came from a human donor with aplastic anemia.

Only one count was recorded for this clonotype. This chain joins TRBV9 and TRBJ1-1; D unresolved. In germline, CDR1 is SGDLS, CDR2 YYNGEE. CDR3 length equals 14 residues. Trimming pared 3 bases from V and 11 bases from J, leaving 20 bases between. The CDR3 DNA reads as TGTGCCAGCAGCGAAGCGGGAGACCAAGATGAGGCTTTCTTT. Translated, it gives CASSEAGDQDEAFF.

V and J are TRBV7-8 and TRBJ2-1; D perhaps matches TRBD2 (6 bases). V dropped 2 bases and J dropped 16 bases, with 24 bases sitting between them. This CDR3 has 15 residues. The V gene's germline CDR1 is SGHVS and CDR2 FQNEAQ. Written as DNA, the CDR3 is TGTGCCAGCAGCTTAACGGGGGACCCCGGTACGCAGCGTTTCTTC. Protein sequence: CASSLTGDPGTQRFF.

The rearrangement joins TRBV7-8 to TRBJ1-2, with D perhaps TRBD1 (6 bases). Trimming cost V 1 base and J 3 bases, with 12 bases left between them. Germline CDR1 and CDR2: SGHVS and FQNEAQ. The CDR3 is 15 residues long. This CDR3 reads CASSLVIGGDYGYTF. The CDR3 DNA is TGTGCCAGCAGCTTAGTGATAGGGGGTGACTATGGCTACACCTTC.

Notes on this clonotype: Mismatch with germline at one junction end may stem from a read error. This chain joins TRBV11-3 and TRBJ1-5, with D tentatively TRBD1 (6 bases). Per germline, CDR1 SGHNT and CDR2 YENEEA. The CDR3 spans 13 residues. DNA of the CDR3: TGCGCCAGCAGCTTAACAGTGACAGGGCCCCAGCATTTT. As protein: CASSLTVTGPQHF.

The chain uses TRBV29-1 and TRBJ2-1; 8 positions match TRBD2. Germline V CDR1 and CDR2: SQVTM, ANQGSEA. Trimming took 8 bases from V and 4 from J; bases not matched to a gene: 7. The length of the CDR3 is 13 residues. CDR3 sequence reads: CSTEAGVYNEQFF. The DNA of the CDR3 is TGCAGCACTGAAGCGGGAGTGTACAATGAGCAGTTCTTC.

V usage is TRBV5-5 and J usage is TRBJ2-5; 7 bases are a match to TRBD2. Trimming took 2 bases from V and 2 from J; bases not matched to a gene: 3. This CDR3 region has 14 residues. Germline V gene data show CDR1 as SGHKS and CDR2 as YYEKEE (reference sequence). For the CDR3, the DNA is TGTGCCAGCAGCTTAGGACTAGAGCAAGAGACCCAGTACTTC. Translation gives CASSLGLEQETQYF.

The gene calls are TRBV5-4 and TRBJ2-1; TRBD2 matches at 10 bases. The ends lost 2 bases at V and 10 bases at J; junction bases unmatched: 12. This CDR3 is built from 16 residues. Germline CDR1 reads SGHNT; CDR2 reads YYREEE (reference sequence). CDR3 in amino acids: CASSFTSGNLGQEQFF. In DNA form, the CDR3 reads TGTGCCAGCAGCTTTACTAGCGGGAATCTGGGTCAAGAGCAGTTCTTC.

On this clonotype itself: Relative to the germline gene, one junction end is altered; a read error may explain this. This chain joins TRBV9 and TRBJ2-2, with 8 positions matching TRBD2. Germline CDR1 and CDR2: SGDLS and YYNGEE. CDR3 length: 12 amino acids. The CDR3 is CASSGVAGNTVF. For the CDR3, the DNA is TGTGCCAGCAGCGGAGTAGCGGGGAACACCGTTTTT.

The chain carries TRBV12-3 or TRBV12-4 and TRBJ1-5; possible D gene TRBD1, 6 bases. The CDR3 runs to 14 residues. The V end was cut by 6 bases, the J end by 0 bases, with 9 bases between. The CDR3 nucleotides are TGTGCCAGCAGACTGGACAGTAGCAATCAGCCCCAGCATTTT. Translation: CASRLDSSNQPQHF.

This chain joins TRBV7-9 and TRBJ2-3; perhaps TRBD1 as D (6 bases). Germline loops: CDR1 SEHNR, CDR2 FQNEAQ (reference sequence). This CDR3 region has 15 residues. V lost 5 bases and J lost 9, with 21 bases in between. The DNA of the CDR3 is TGTGCCAGCAGCGTAGGGGGAAAGGGCACAGGCACGCAGTATTTT. Encoded protein: CASSVGGKGTGTQYF.

This clonotype occurred a few times. The genes are TRBV24-1 and TRBJ2-3; 11 bases fit TRBD2. With 6 bases clipped from V and 10 bases from J, the junction kept 8 bases outside the gene matches. The CDR3 extends over 14 amino acids. From germline, CDR1 is KGHDR and CDR2 SFDVKD. Here the CDR3 reads CATSLGLAGDAQYF. The CDR3 DNA follows: TGTGCCACCAGTCTTGGACTAGCGGGCGATGCGCAGTATTTT.

The chain joins TRBV11-2 to TRBJ2-4; no reliable D call. Germline assignment: CDR1 SGHAT and CDR2 FQNNGV. Trimming removed 8 bases at V and 8 bases at J, with 13 bases between. The CDR3 is made up of 12 amino acids. The CDR3 sequence: CASGWAADIQYF. The CDR3 DNA reads TGTGCCAGCGGCTGGGCTGCCGACATTCAGTACTTC.

Here the CDR3 reads CASSQGSYNEQFF. The CDR3 DNA follows: TGTGCCAGCAGCCAAGGATCCTACAATGAGCAGTTCTTC. The rearrangement joins TRBV14 to TRBJ2-1; D call uncertain. Trimming cost V 1 base and J 1 base, with 2 bases left between them. Germline CDR1 is SGHDN and CDR2 is FVKESK. The CDR3 contains 13 residues.

This clonotype was seen just once. The chain recombines TRBV7-8 with TRBJ2-1; D gene uncertain. The CDR3 is 16 amino acids. V was shortened by 0 bases and J by 13 bases, with 22 bases between the two germline ends. CDR1 and CDR2 (germline): SGHVS, FQNEAQ. CDR3 DNA sequence: TGTGCCAGCAGCTTAGCGGGCGGACCCGATAAGCAGGATCAGTTCTTC. Residues: CASSLAGGPDKQDQFF.

The V gene is TRBV19, the J gene TRBJ2-3; TRBD2 agrees at 7 bases. The V segment lost 1 base and the J segment 10 bases; nucleotides outside the gene matches: 11. The CDR3 has 15 residues. Germline V gene lookup returns CDR1 LNHDA and CDR2 SQIVND (reference sequence). The CDR3 region is CASSIASGAYDAQYF. CDR3 DNA: TGTGCCAGTAGTATAGCTAGCGGAGCCTACGATGCGCAGTATTTT.

A word on this clonotype: Germline is not matched at one junction end, which may reflect a read error. The V gene is TRBV2, the J gene TRBJ1-4; 11 bases agree with TRBD1. Looked up from germline, CDR1 is SNHLY and CDR2 is FYNNEI. The length of the CDR3 is 15 residues. The CDR3 bases are TGTGCCAGCGGCGACGGACAGGGGGCAGGTCAAAAATTGTTTTTT. Translated: CASGDGQGAGQKLFF.

The chain is built from TRBV20-1 and TRBJ1-3; 9 bases line up with TRBD1. The CDR3 totals 13 residues. Germline V gene lookup returns CDR1 DFQATT and CDR2 SNEGSKA (reference sequence). The DNA of the CDR3 is TGCAGCGCTGACCCTGGACAGGGGAACACCATATATTTT. This sequence encodes CSADPGQGNTIYF.

Comment on this clonotype: The junction does not match germline at one end; this may be a read error. The chain couples TRBV2 to TRBJ2-1; TRBD1 is a possible D gene (7 bases). From germline, CDR1 is SNHLY and CDR2 FYNNEI. The CDR3 is 16 amino acids. For the CDR3, the DNA is TGTGCCAGCAGCCAGGGGGGCACAAATGGGCAGGATTTGCAGCCATTC. It codes for CASSQGGTNGQDLQPF.

Remarks on this clonotype: An end of the junction does not agree with germline; a read error may underlie this. The CDR3 loop is CASSGRGSAYRYGF. CDR3 coding DNA: TGTGCCAGCAGCGGCCGGGGCAGTGCGTACCGTTATGGCTTT. The chain recombines TRBV7-8 with TRBJ2-3, with D perhaps given as TRBD1 or TRBD2 (5 bases each). This CDR3 has 14 amino acids. Germline CDR1 SGHVS, CDR2 FQNEAQ.

The gene calls are TRBV7-8 and TRBJ2-7; no definite D call. The germline gives CDR1 SGHVS, CDR2 FQNEAQ. The CDR3 has 15 amino acids. V dropped 0 bases and J dropped 8 bases, with 17 bases sitting between them. This CDR3 is CASSLAGRPDKQQYV. CDR3 nucleotide sequence: TGTGCCAGCAGCTTAGCGGGTAGGCCCGACAAGCAGCAGTACGTC.

For this clonotype: This CDR3 fails to terminate in the conserved phenylalanine or tryptophan, so it likely reflects a read error. The limits of the CDR3 on the DNA are not certain, so only TCRdb's listed CDR3 is given. The chain combines TRBV2 with TRBJ2-1; the table gives TRBD2 as D, unverified against the DNA. Germline assignment: CDR1 SNHLY and CDR2 FYNNEI. From its first to its last residue, the CDR3 has 16 amino acids. CDR3 amino acids: CASGEGGTDTQDEHLG.

Points on this clonotype: The CDR3 does not end in the conserved phenylalanine or tryptophan, so this is likely a read error. The DNA is omitted, as the CDR3 cannot be located on it reliably, and the CDR3 follows TCRdb's listing. The chain carries TRBV2 and TRBJ2-1; TRBD1, the table's D call, lacks a check against the DNA. The CDR3 numbers 16 amino acids, ends counted. Germline CDR1 and CDR2: SNHLY and FYNNEI. The CDR3 sequence is CASGDGGTDTQDVDSG.

J is TRBJ2-3 and V is TRBV5-6; D may correspond to TRBD1 or TRBD2 (5 bases each). Trimming left V 5 bases short and J 5 bases short, with 15 bases between. The CDR3 sequence is 14 residues long. The germline gives CDR1 SGHDT, CDR2 YYEEEE. Here the CDR3 reads CASRLSGREDTQYF. The CDR3, as DNA: TGTGCCAGCAGATTGTCGGGACGGGAAGATACGCAGTATTTT.

This chain links TRBV9 with TRBJ1-3; TRBD1 matches 7 bases. The CDR3 covers 16 residues. CDR1 is SGDLS, CDR2 YYNGEE, per germline. J was trimmed by 4 bases and V by 4 bases; bases with no gene match: 11. In DNA, the CDR3 is TGTGCCAGCAGCTGGACTACAGGGGTGAGGGGAAACACCATATATTTT. Translated, it gives CASSWTTGVRGNTIYF.

Comment on this clonotype: The junction differs from germline at one of its ends, possibly a read error. The CDR3 nucleotides read TGTGCCAGCAGCTTTGGGAGCGACTATTATGGTTACACCTTC. The encoded protein is CASSFGSDYYGYTF. The chain links TRBV7-9 to TRBJ1-2; unclear D gene. The CDR3 loop spans 14 amino acids. Germline lookup yields CDR1 SEHNR and CDR2 FQNEAQ (reference sequence).

This clonotype showed up just once. J is TRBJ2-3 and V is TRBV7-8; a possible D gene is TRBD2 (6 bases). The assigned J gene may be wrong: the sequence end matches TRBJ2-1 better. The CDR3 is 13 residues long. From germline, CDR1 is SGHVS and CDR2 FQNEAQ. The DNA of the CDR3 is TGTGCCAGCAGCGCCGGGGGTACAGGTACACAGTTCTTC. Protein product: CASSAGGTGTQFF.

The rearrangement links TRBV7-2 to TRBJ1-6; TRBD1 is a possible D gene (5 bases). From germline, CDR1 is SGHTA and CDR2 FQGNSA. V was shortened by 5 bases and J by 7 bases, with 9 bases between the two germline ends. CDR3 size: 13 residues. The CDR3 DNA is TGTGCCAGCAGCCAGGGAGGCAATTCACCCCTCCACTTT. Encoded protein: CASSQGGNSPLHF.

The gene calls are TRBV7-6 and TRBJ1-2; D is undetermined. Germline V lookup: CDR1 SGHVS, CDR2 FNYEAQ. The CDR3 extends over 13 amino acids. V was pared by 5 bases and J by 11 bases, with 18 bases between. CDR3 protein: CASSEREGPDYTF. In DNA, the CDR3 is TGTGCCAGCAGCGAAAGGGAAGGTCCTGATTACACCTTC.

Concerning this clonotype itself: At one end the junction does not follow the germline gene, possibly because of a read error. The J gene is TRBJ2-1, the V gene TRBV7-8; D call uncertain. This CDR3 has 16 amino acids. The germline V gene has CDR1 SGHVS and CDR2 FQNEAQ. This CDR3 is CASSLPRGPGSHDQFF. CDR3 nucleotides: TGTGCCAGCAGCTTACCGAGAGGTCCCGGTAGCCATGATCAGTTCTTC.

This chain links TRBV2 with TRBJ2-5; a weak D match, TRBD2 (6 bases). The germline V and J ends were trimmed by 8 bases and 4 bases, with 11 bases remaining between them. The CDR3 is made up of 12 amino acids. CDR1 is SNHLY, CDR2 FYNNEI, per germline. In DNA form, the CDR3 reads TGTGCCAGCGGGGACGGGGGAGAGACCCAGTACTTC. The encoded protein is CASGDGGETQYF.